Listed below are T cell receptor beta chains from one sample, sequenced in a study of blood T cell repertoires in COVID-19. The repertoire was sequenced with immunoSEQ multiplex PCR; TCRdb's copy has only in-frame clones and lacks some. Among under 300,000 clones listed, approximately 85% were seen once. Sequenced: PBMCs or T cells enriched from blood (not recorded which). These TCRs come from a woman aged 50 to 65 who had recovered from COVID-19. Each CDR3 is given with its conserved first and last residue. Fields, in order: D gene, J gene, V gene, CDR3 length, clone size, CDR3 protein, CDR3 DNA. The D gene is left open where the match is weak. For some rows the clone size is stated as once, few or many, or as a class when expanded; others skip it.

>-|TRBJ1-5|TRBV28|16|few
CASSFRNRGFGQPQHF
TGTGCCAGCAGTTTCCGCAATAGGGGATTTGGTCAGCCCCAGCATTTT
>-|TRBJ2-7|TRBV30|13|few
CAWSVQDNYEQYF
TGTGCCTGGAGTGTTCAGGATAACTACGAGCAGTACTTC
>-|TRBJ2-1|TRBV12-3/TRBV12-4|13|-
CATTGIVYNEQFF
TGTGCCACCACGGGTATAGTCTACAATGAGCAGTTCTTC
>TRBD1|TRBJ1-2|TRBV25-1|13|-
CASRQGQGLGYTF
TGTGCCAGCAGGCAGGGACAGGGGCTTGGCTACACCTTC
>TRBD2|TRBJ2-1|TRBV5-1|17|once
CASSPALTSGSADEQFF
TGCGCCAGCAGCCCGGCATTGACTAGCGGGAGTGCGGATGAGCAGTTCTTC
>-|TRBJ1-1|TRBV18|15|-
CASSPYGVGNTEAFF
TGTGCCAGCTCACCATATGGAGTAGGGAACACTGAAGCTTTCTTT
>-|TRBJ1-2|TRBV2|13|-
CASSGREGNGYTF
TGTGCCAGCAGTGGGAGGGAGGGCAATGGCTACACCTTC
>-|TRBJ1-1|TRBV27|13|-
CASKLTRNTEAFF
TGTGCCAGCAAGCTGACACGTAACACTGAAGCTTTCTTT
>-|TRBJ1-3|TRBV5-6|14|-
CASSLAWQGNTIYF
TGTGCCAGCAGCTTGGCCTGGCAGGGTAACACCATATATTTT
>-|TRBJ2-7|TRBV28|17|-
CASITGGGGHAPYEQYF
TGTGCCAGCATCACTGGGGGGGGCGGTCACGCCCCGTACGAGCAGTACTTC
>-|TRBJ1-5|TRBV20-1|14|-
CSASQGPSSQPQHF
TGCAGTGCTAGTCAGGGGCCCAGCAGTCAGCCCCAGCATTTT
>TRBD1|TRBJ2-5|TRBV6-5|13|-
CAGQTGWQETQYF
TGTGCCGGACAGACAGGGTGGCAAGAGACCCAGTACTTC
>TRBD2|TRBJ2-1|TRBV27|17|few
CASSLLASGSSYNEQFF
TGTGCCAGCAGTTTATTGGCTAGCGGAAGCTCCTACAATGAGCAGTTCTTC
>-|TRBJ2-2|TRBV19|16|-
CASRKQGSVVTGELFF
TGTGCCAGTAGGAAACAGGGATCAGTGGTCACCGGGGAGCTGTTTTTT
>TRBD2|TRBJ2-1|TRBV7-2|15|few
CASSLSSGGGNEQFF
TGTGCCAGCAGCTTATCGTCGGGAGGGGGTAATGAGCAGTTCTTC
>TRBD2|TRBJ2-6|TRBV11-2|15|-
CASQSGSSGANVLTF
TGTGCCAGTCAGAGCGGGAGCTCTGGGGCCAACGTCCTGACTTTC
>-|TRBJ2-7|TRBV30|14|-
CAWSLSAFSYEQYF
TGTGCCTGGAGTCTTAGCGCCTTCTCCTACGAGCAGTACTTC
>-|TRBJ1-1|TRBV5-4|16|-
CASSLVSTVGNTEAFF
TGTGCCAGCAGCTTGGTGTCCACAGTTGGGAACACTGAAGCTTTCTTT
>-|TRBJ2-2|TRBV28|14|once
CASRPGIGTGELFF
TGTGCCAGCCGGCCAGGAATAGGCACCGGGGAGCTGTTTTTT
>TRBD2|TRBJ2-3|TRBV5-4|16|-
CASSLGLAGESDTQYF
TGTGCCAGCAGCTTGGGACTAGCGGGAGAATCAGATACGCAGTATTTT
>-|TRBJ1-2|TRBV3-1/TRBV3-2|12|-
CASSQATGGYTF
TGTGCCAGCAGCCAAGCTACGGGTGGCTACACCTTC
>-|TRBJ2-1|TRBV4-1|13|-
CASSQARRNEQFF
TGCGCCAGCAGCCAAGCTCGCCGGAATGAGCAGTTCTTC
>-|TRBJ2-7|TRBV5-4|15|-
CASSPDSASSYEQYF
TGTGCCAGCAGCCCCGACAGCGCAAGCTCCTACGAGCAGTACTTC
>-|TRBJ1-2|TRBV5-1|15|-
CASSVNVGANYGYTF
TGCGCCAGCAGCGTGAACGTCGGAGCTAACTATGGCTACACCTTC
>-|TRBJ1-2|TRBV5-1|16|-
CASNYGHIASNYGYTF
TGCGCCAGTAACTATGGACATATCGCCTCTAACTATGGCTACACCTTC
>-|TRBJ1-2|TRBV19|16|few
CASSISTGGVNYGYTF
TGTGCCAGTAGTATCTCGACAGGAGGCGTGAACTATGGCTACACCTTC
>TRBD1|TRBJ2-5|TRBV28|16|-
CASSFPRDSAQETQYF
TGTGCCAGCAGTTTTCCCCGGGACAGCGCGCAAGAGACCCAGTACTTC
>-|TRBJ1-2|TRBV10-3|14|-
CAISDGGQNYGYTF
TGTGCCATCAGTGATGGTGGCCAGAACTATGGCTACACCTTC
>TRBD1|TRBJ2-1|TRBV11-2|17|-
CASSSIEGTGWGNEQFF
TGTGCCAGCAGCTCAATAGAGGGGACAGGGTGGGGTAATGAGCAGTTCTTC
>-|TRBJ1-4|TRBV28|14|-
CASSLGTTREKLFF
TGTGCCAGCAGTTTAGGGACTACGAGGGAAAAACTGTTTTTT
>TRBD1|TRBJ1-1|TRBV25-1|15|-
CASSDLGTGNTEAFF
TGTGCCAGCAGTGACCTAGGGACAGGGAACACTGAAGCTTTCTTT
>-|TRBJ1-4|TRBV6-1|15|-
CASSETPGTSEKLFF
TGTGCCAGCAGTGAAACACCCGGGACTTCTGAAAAACTGTTTTTT
>-|TRBJ1-1|TRBV5-6|15|-
CASSLVAGEGTEAFF
TGTGCCAGCAGCTTGGTGGCAGGAGAGGGCACTGAAGCTTTCTTT
>-|TRBJ2-7|TRBV5-1|14|-
CASSFAAASYEQYF
TGCGCCAGCAGCTTTGCGGCGGCCTCCTACGAGCAGTACTTC
>-|TRBJ2-3|TRBV5-4|17|-
CASSLGAGRGSTDTQYF
TGTGCCAGCAGCTTGGGGGCCGGCAGGGGCTCTACAGATACGCAGTATTTT
>-|TRBJ1-2|TRBV5-4|13|-
CASSLAGNYGYTF
TGTGCCAGCAGCTTAGCGGGGAACTATGGCTACACCTTC
>-|TRBJ1-5|TRBV7-8|14|once
CASSPGQNNQPQHF
TGTGCCAGCAGCCCTGGACAGAACAATCAGCCCCAGCATTTT
>-|TRBJ2-2|TRBV2|12|-
CASSWATGELFF
TGTGCCAGCAGTTGGGCCACCGGGGAGCTGTTTTTT
>-|TRBJ2-1|TRBV20-1|11|-
CSASSYNEQFF
TGCAGTGCCTCTAGCTACAATGAGCAGTTCTTC
>-|TRBJ1-5|TRBV5-5|14|-
CASSLGAGYQPQHF
TGTGCCAGCAGCTTGGGGGCAGGGTACCAGCCCCAGCATTTT
>TRBD1|TRBJ1-2|TRBV28|16|-
CASNTPGTGNRYGYTF
TGTGCCAGCAACACGCCCGGGACAGGGAATCGCTATGGCTACACCTTC
>TRBD1|TRBJ1-5|TRBV28|14|once
CASSVTGAPQPQHF
TGTGCCAGCAGCGTAACAGGGGCCCCCCAGCCCCAGCATTTT
>TRBD1|TRBJ2-3|TRBV7-9|16|-
CASSSNRDRDPHTQYF
TGTGCCAGCAGCTCTAATCGGGACAGGGACCCGCATACGCAGTATTTT